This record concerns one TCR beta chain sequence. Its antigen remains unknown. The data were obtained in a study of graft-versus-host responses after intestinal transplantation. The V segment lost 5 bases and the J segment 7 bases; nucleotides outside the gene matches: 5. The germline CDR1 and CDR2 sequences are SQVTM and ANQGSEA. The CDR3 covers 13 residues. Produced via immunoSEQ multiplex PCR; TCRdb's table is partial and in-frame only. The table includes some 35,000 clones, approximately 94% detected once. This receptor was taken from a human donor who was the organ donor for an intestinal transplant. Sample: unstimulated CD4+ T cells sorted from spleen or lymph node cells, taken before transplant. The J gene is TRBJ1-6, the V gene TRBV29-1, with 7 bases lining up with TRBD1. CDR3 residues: CSVRGTENSPLHF. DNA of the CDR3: TGCAGCGTTCGGGGGACAGAAAATTCACCCCTCCACTTT.